Sequencing of this T cell receptor beta chain was carried out in a study of blood T cell repertoires in COVID-19 (dated by TCRdb to 2020 to 2021). At the level of the whole study: Samples from collaborators originated in the United States, Italy and Spain and spanned both the acute and convalescent phases of COVID-19. The samples were drawn from two sources: the first 160 participants of the ongoing ImmuneRACE study, and 1,254 subjects contributed by 6 global collaborators. A freely available public database, intended as a resource for researchers studying the immune response to SARS-CoV-2, is where the repertoires were released. The prospective study material was composed of cDNA or gDNA derived from T cells, B-cell-depleted T cells, or PBMCs. A de-identified subject ID, COVID-19 status, age in years and sex were almost always included in the sample metadata. Deeply sampled blood TCRbeta repertoires from subjects exposed to, actively infected with, or recovered from COVID-19 were included in the dataset. HLA class I and class II types, where available, came from metadata supplied by the sample provider rather than from assay-based typing.

The collaborating institutions used their own protocols to collect whole blood in K2EDTA tubes. For TCRbeta analysis, collaborators shipped samples as frozen whole blood, isolated PBMCs, or DNA extracted from either of those sample types. Overall results and qualifications from the work: The quantity of clinical and demographic metadata differed by source and by participant and was supplied without curation.

Concerning this clone: What antigen it recognizes has not been identified. It has no much larger one-base neighbor in the sample; base qualities were not kept.

There are 15 amino acids in the CDR3, from cysteine to phenylalanine inclusive. Only the CDR3 DNA stays, 45 bases, in frame from base 1. Compared with germline, V lacks 6 bases and J lacks 0 bases; bases without a gene match: 5. CDR1 and CDR2 (MNHEY, SVGAGI) derive from the germline V gene. TCRbeta CDR3 regions were amplified from genomic DNA by means of the immunoSEQ Assay, a bias-controlled multiplex PCR. The original pipeline was this. The number of nucleated cells in each sample was estimated by amplification of reference gene primers within the assay. To quantify the absolute abundance of each unique TCRbeta CDR3 rearrangement, sequence reads were collapsed and filtered. Productive Simpson clonality was computed per sample as the square root of Simpson's diversity index over productive rearrangements. This immuneACCESS table, as held by TCRdb, lists in-frame sequences with V and J called but not all clones. Of the missing ones, under half trace to an unresolved V gene in checked studies; the others have no known cause. For V, J and clone size, that table is used; D and trimming come from the DNA. The sample data list approximately 82,000 clones, and 80% to 90% of these were observed just once. The ten largest make up over 15% of the sample.

The receptor was isolated from an older woman with acute or convalescent COVID-19. The V gene is TRBV6-5 and the J gene is TRBJ1-3, with 7 bases matching TRBD1. The material sequenced was peripheral blood. Here is the DNA: TGTGCCAGCAGGCGGGACAGAAGCTCTGGAAACACCATATATTTT. Translated, this gives CASRRDRSSGNTIYF.